These T cell receptor beta chains were read from a single sample in a study of T cell responses to AZD1222 COVID-19 vaccine. Produced via immunoSEQ multiplex PCR; TCRdb's table is partial and in-frame only. Of about 120,000 clones in the sample, around 89% were seen once. Sequencing was performed on peripheral blood, taken 28 days after the second AZD1222 dose. The receptor set was obtained from an adult who received the AZD1222 COVID-19 vaccine. Each CDR3 is given with its conserved first and last residue.

>TRBV25-1|TRBJ2-2
CASSGGGGELFF
>TRBV5-4|TRBJ1-1
CASSRGQGYSNTEAFF
>TRBV7-8|TRBJ1-1
CASSLWTARNTEAFF
>TRBV5-1|TRBJ2-3
CASSLVPGSDTQYF
>TRBV9|TRBJ2-7
CASSVGLADSYEQYF
>TRBV6-5|TRBJ2-7
CASSYFRSSYEQYF
>TRBV19|TRBJ1-2
CASSIRTGLGYTF
>TRBV5-1|TRBJ2-5
CASSLDPRETQYF
>TRBV7-8|TRBJ2-3
CATSWGKTDTQYF
>TRBV30|TRBJ1-3
CAWSRDFNSGNTIYF
>TRBV11-2|TRBJ2-7
CASSPGTGDYEQYF
>TRBV6-2/TRBV6-3|TRBJ2-7
CASSRDISYEQYF
>TRBV30|TRBJ1-1
CAWTSRGEAFF
>TRBV9|TRBJ2-7
CASSVGGLTDFYEQYF
>TRBV19|TRBJ1-5
CATTSGTGQQPQHF
>TRBV10-3|TRBJ2-1
CAINVGGLNEQFF
>TRBV29-1|TRBJ1-2
CSAHTRGGGYGYTF
>TRBV3-1/TRBV3-2|TRBJ1-2
CASSQGRQNYGYTF
>TRBV11-3|TRBJ2-7
CASSSAAIDYEQYF
>TRBV5-4|TRBJ1-2
CATGTGGVIDYGYTF
>TRBV19|TRBJ1-5
CASSPRGGQSRGPQHF
>TRBV30|TRBJ2-7
CAWRRQGTAYEQYF
>TRBV11-3|TRBJ2-1
CASSLVEEGSYNEQFF
>TRBV4-3|TRBJ1-4
CASSPSFQGAGNEKLFF
>TRBV6-5|TRBJ1-3
CASSPERPTGNTIYF
>TRBV19|TRBJ2-2
CASSITFRANTGELFF
>TRBV7-2|TRBJ2-1
CASSVTQVPSYNEQFF
>TRBV7-9|TRBJ2-5
CASSSPGRAGQETQYF
>TRBV11-2|TRBJ2-7
CASSLVGLGNEQYF
>TRBV12-2|TRBJ1-5
CASPHYVEGNQPQHF
>TRBV5-1|TRBJ1-4
CASSKGGGGAELFF
>TRBV23-1|TRBJ1-6
CASSQFQGKHSYNSPLHF